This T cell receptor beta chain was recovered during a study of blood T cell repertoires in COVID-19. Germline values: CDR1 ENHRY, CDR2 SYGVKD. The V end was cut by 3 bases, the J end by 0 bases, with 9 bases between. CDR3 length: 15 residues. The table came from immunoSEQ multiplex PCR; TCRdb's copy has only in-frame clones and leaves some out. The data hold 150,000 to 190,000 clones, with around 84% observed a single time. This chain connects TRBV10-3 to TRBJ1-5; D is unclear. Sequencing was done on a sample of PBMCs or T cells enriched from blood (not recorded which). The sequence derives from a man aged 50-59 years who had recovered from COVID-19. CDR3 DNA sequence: TGTGCCATCAGTGAAGCAGGCGATAGCAATCAGCCCCAGCATTTT. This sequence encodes CAISEAGDSNQPQHF.